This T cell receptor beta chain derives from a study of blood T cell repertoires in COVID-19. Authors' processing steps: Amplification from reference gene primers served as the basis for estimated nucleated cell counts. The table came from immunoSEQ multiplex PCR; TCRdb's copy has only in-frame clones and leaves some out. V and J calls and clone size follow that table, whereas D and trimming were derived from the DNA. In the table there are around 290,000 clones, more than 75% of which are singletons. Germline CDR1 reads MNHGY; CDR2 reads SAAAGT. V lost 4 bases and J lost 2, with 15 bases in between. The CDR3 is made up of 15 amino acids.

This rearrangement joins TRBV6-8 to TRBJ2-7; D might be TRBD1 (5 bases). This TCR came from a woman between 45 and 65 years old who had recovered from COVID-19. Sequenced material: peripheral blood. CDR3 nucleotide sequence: TGTGCCAGCAGTTCCAGGGCTACCAAGCCCTACGAGCAGTACTTC. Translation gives CASSSRATKPYEQYF.